These 5 T cell receptor delta chains were sequenced from one sample in a study of γδ T cells in repeated Plasmodium falciparum infection. Vgamma9/Vdelta2+ and Vdelta2-negative gammadelta T cells were flow-sorted from PBMC for bulk sequencing. TCRdb re-analyzed the multiplex PCR reads via CATT. Altogether about 48,000 delta-chain clones are present, 1.6% being singletons, with the ten largest covering about 8.3%. The sample was gamma-delta T cells from blood. These receptors were taken from a pool of human donors (malaria-infected and uninfected, not separated).

About this clone itself: The protein in TCRdb stems from a much larger clone and differs at residue 8 from this DNA's translation, likely a read error; here the protein is translated from the DNA. The genes are TRDV1 and TRDJ1; 8 bases fit TRDD3. Trimming took 2 bases from V and 3 from J; bases not matched to a gene: 14. Germline V lookup: CDR1 TSWWSYY, CDR2 QGS. The CDR3 has 18 amino acids. CDR3 nucleotide sequence: TGTGCTCTTGGGGAAAGCCCCCCGTACTGGGGGTCTTCCGATAAACTCATCTTT. Translation gives CALGESPPYWGSSDKLIF.

A remark on this clone: This likely stems from a read error, as it lies one base from a far larger clone. Other DNA sequences in the sample encode the same CDR3. The V call is TRDV1, the J call TRDJ1; 10 bases line up with TRDD3. Unmatched junction bases numbered 7, after V lost 3 bases and J lost 0 bases. The CDR3 totals 17 residues. The V gene's germline CDR1 is TSWWSYY and CDR2 QGS. The CDR3 coding sequence is TGTGCTCTTGGGGAGCCCCACTGGGGGATTTACACCGATAAACTCATCTTT. Amino acids: CALGEPHWGIYTDKLIF.

Only a few counts were recorded for this clone. TCRdb's protein for this DNA is that of a much larger clone and differs from the translation at residue 14, likely a read error; the protein shown is the DNA translation. The J gene is TRDJ1, the V gene TRDV2; 12 bases align to TRDD3. TCRdb gives no J gene; it was assigned here by matching the DNA to germline. CDR1 is GEAIGNYY and CDR2 is EKD in the germline V gene. V shed 3 bases and J 4 bases; nucleotides not matched to a gene: 17. The CDR3 totals 19 residues. The CDR3 bases are TGTGCCTGTGACCCTCTTGGAGTACTGGGGGATACCGACAGCGATAAACTCATCTTT. Encoded protein: CACDPLGVLGDTDSDKLIF.

This clone was recorded at least ten times. This DNA translates differently at residue 14 from the TCRdb protein, which is that of a much larger clone; a read error is likely, and the protein shown is the DNA's own translation. Here the CDR3 DNA reads TGTGCTCTTGGGGACAGTTACGTAAGGGGACTGGGGGCCACTAAACTCATCTTT. Residues: CALGDSYVRGLGATKLIF. The chain joins TRDV1 to TRDJ1, with 8 bases fitting TRDD3. CDR1 TSWWSYY and CDR2 QGS come from the germline V gene. The CDR3 sequence is 18 residues long. Trimming at V came to 3 bases and at J to 7 bases, leaving 19 bases not matched to a gene.

This clone occurred a few times. The protein recorded in TCRdb matches a much larger clone and deviates from this DNA's translation at residue 11, suggesting a read error; the protein here is obtained by translating the DNA. V usage is TRDV1 and J usage is TRDJ1; D is uncertain. The J gene was not available in TCRdb and was assigned here by matching the DNA to germline segments. Trimming removed 2 bases from V and 0 bases from J, with 19 bases in between. CDR3 size: 18 residues. Germline-derived CDR1 and CDR2 are TSWWSYY and QGS. CDR3 in DNA: TGTGCTCTTGGGGAAGCCCTAGGGGTGGAGGGACACACCGATAAACTCATCTTT. It encodes CALGEALGVEGHTDKLIF.